A single sample gave rise to the 31 T cell receptor beta chains below, sequenced in a study of blood T cell repertoires in COVID-19. Sequencing was performed with immunoSEQ multiplex PCR; in TCRdb, only in-frame clones are kept and a portion is missing. The data hold 300,000 or so clones, with roughly 91% observed a single time. The sample was PBMCs or T cells enriched from blood (not recorded which). Source of these receptors: a woman between 45 and 65 years old who had been exposed to COVID-19.

V is TRBV4-1 and J is TRBJ2-5; TRBD2 matches 10 bases. V dropped 0 bases and J dropped 4; count of bases not matched to a gene: 5. Germline V gene sequence: CDR1 MGHRA, CDR2 YSYEKL. This CDR3 is built from 16 residues. The CDR3 protein is CASSQEERGGSETQYF. The CDR3 nucleotides read TGCGCCAGCAGCCAAGAGGAGCGGGGGGGCTCAGAGACCCAGTACTTC.

The chain links TRBV3-1 (or the pseudogene TRBV3-2) to TRBJ2-5, with TRBD2 identical over 14 bases. The CDR3 sequence is 15 residues long. Losses at the gene ends were 4 bases for V and 4 bases for J; bases not matched to a gene: 2. Germline CDR1 reads LGHDT; CDR2 reads YNNKEL (reference sequence). CDR3 nucleotide sequence: TGTGCCAGCAGCCGCGGGACTAGCGGGGGAGAGACCCAGTACTTC. Residues: CASSRGTSGGETQYF.

The chain is built from TRBV7-9 and TRBJ1-2; TRBD1 matches 8 bases. Germline-derived CDR1 and CDR2 are SEHNR and FQNEAQ (reference sequence). V lost 10 bases to trimming and J lost 4 bases; unmatched junction nucleotides: 8. The CDR3 is 13 residues long. CDR3 amino acids: CAIRGQEAYGYTF. CDR3 nucleotide sequence: TGTGCCATCAGGGGACAGGAAGCCTATGGCTACACCTTC. The full variable domain, in which reference TRBV7-9 and TRBJ1-2 provide the parts outside the CDR3, is DTGVSQNPRHKITKRGQNVTFRCDPISEHNRLYWYRQTLGQGPEFLTYFQNEAQLEKSRLLSDRFSAERPKGSFSTLEIQRTEQGDSAMYLCAIRGQEAYGYTFGSGTRLTVV.

The chain combines TRBV4-2 with TRBJ1-4, with D perhaps matching TRBD1 (5 bases). CDR1 is LGHNA, CDR2 YNFKEQ, per germline. The ends were cut back, 2 bases at V and 8 bases at J, with 18 bases in the middle. The CDR3 contains 16 residues. The CDR3 nucleotides are TGTGCCAGCAGCCAATTAAGCGGGGGAGGGCGGGAAAAACTGTTTTTT. It is translated as CASSQLSGGGREKLFF.

The V and J genes are TRBV14 and TRBJ2-5; TRBD1 agrees at 9 bases. Germline V gene lookup returns CDR1 SGHDN and CDR2 FVKESK. The CDR3 runs 14 residues. Trimming cost V 4 bases and J 5 bases; bases outside gene matches: 5. The CDR3 region is CASSRTGAFETQYF. The CDR3 DNA reads TGTGCCAGCAGCCGGACAGGGGCGTTCGAGACCCAGTACTTC.

This clone was recorded once. This rearrangement joins TRBV11-2 to TRBJ2-3; no reliable D call. Germline assignment: CDR1 SGHAT and CDR2 FQNNGV. V gave up 0 bases and J gave up 4 bases, with 5 bases separating them. This CDR3 is built from 13 residues. This CDR3 is CASSLDRSDTQYF. The CDR3 DNA sequence: TGTGCCAGCAGCTTAGACAGGTCAGATACGCAGTATTTT.

CDR3 amino acids: CASSQSATDRRWDEQFF. CDR3 sequence (DNA): TGCGCCAGCAGCCAATCGGCGACTGACAGGCGCTGGGATGAGCAGTTCTTC. The chain uses TRBV4-1 and TRBJ2-1, with D possibly matching TRBD1 (6 bases). V lost 2 bases, J lost 8 bases, and 22 bases lay in between. The CDR3 has 17 residues. The V gene's germline CDR1 is MGHRA and CDR2 YSYEKL.

The chain carries TRBV11-3 and TRBJ2-1; 11 bases are a match to TRBD1. The V segment lost 5 bases and the J segment 12 bases; nucleotides outside the gene matches: 3. The germline V gene has CDR1 SGHNT and CDR2 YENEEA. The CDR3 totals 12 residues. The CDR3 reads CASSGTGGAQFF. Written as DNA, the CDR3 is TGTGCCAGCAGCGGGACAGGGGGAGCGCAGTTCTTC.

The chain uses TRBV7-9 and TRBJ1-2, with D maybe TRBD1 (6 bases). CDR1 and CDR2 from the germline V gene are SEHNR and FQNEAQ (reference sequence). The CDR3 consists of 16 residues. The V gene lost 5 bases and the J gene lost 0 bases, with 16 bases spanning the gap. The CDR3 DNA is TGTGCCAGCAGCACCGGGACACTCGTCGCTAACTATGGCTACACCTTC. Translation: CASSTGTLVANYGYTF.

V usage is TRBV30 and J usage is TRBJ1-2; 7 nucleotides agree with TRBD1. CDR1 is GTSNPN, CDR2 SVGIG, per germline (reference sequence). CDR3 size: 14 residues. Germline trimming cut 1 base from V and 10 bases from J; bases unmatched to any gene: 12. The DNA of the CDR3 is TGTGCCTGGAGTGCCAACAGGGGAAGTAGGGACTACACCTTC. It translates to CAWSANRGSRDYTF. The variable domain in full, with the rest retrieved from reference TRBV30 and TRBJ1-2, is SQTIHQWPATLVQPVGSPLSLECTVEGTSNPNLYWYRQAAGRGLQLLFYSVGIGQISSEVPQNLSASRPQDRQFILSSKKLLLSDSGFYLCAWSANRGSRDYTFGSGTRLTVV.

The chain couples TRBV4-1 to TRBJ2-3, with TRBD2 as a possible D gene (5 bases). In germline, CDR1 is MGHRA, CDR2 YSYEKL. V shed 0 bases and J shed 10 bases, with 17 bases lying between them. The CDR3 runs 15 residues. For the CDR3, the DNA is TGCGCCAGCAGCCAAGACTTTGGTGAGGGTGTCGCGCAGTATTTT. It codes for CASSQDFGEGVAQYF.

The genes are TRBV29-1 and TRBJ2-7; D is unresolved. The V gene's germline CDR1 is SQVTM and CDR2 ANQGSEA. The CDR3 has 11 residues. Trimming removed 4 bases at V and 2 bases at J, with 6 bases between. As DNA, the CDR3 is TGCAGCGTTGCGTCAGCCTACGAGCAGTACTTC. Translating gives CSVASAYEQYF.

The chain employs TRBV7-2 and TRBJ1-5; perhaps TRBD1 as D (6 bases). V shed 1 base and J shed 5 bases, with 18 bases lying between them. The CDR3 sequence is 17 residues long. Germline CDR1 and CDR2: SGHTA and FQGNSA. CDR3 in amino acids: CASSLGGQDREDQPQHF. The DNA of the CDR3 is TGTGCCAGCAGCTTAGGGGGGCAGGACCGCGAGGATCAGCCCCAGCATTTT.

The chain recombines TRBV28 with TRBJ1-2, with D possibly TRBD1 on 6 matching bases. CDR3 size: 14 residues. Germline V CDR1 and CDR2: MDHEN, SYDVKM. V lost 1 base and J lost 4, with 10 bases in between. The CDR3 is CASSLSGTFYGYTF. The CDR3 nucleotides read TGTGCCAGCAGTTTATCCGGGACATTCTATGGCTACACCTTC.

The V and J genes are TRBV30 and TRBJ1-5; 9 nucleotides align to TRBD1. The CDR3 covers 15 residues. With V trimmed by 0 bases and J by 4 bases, 4 bases remained unmatched. Germline CDR1 reads GTSNPN; CDR2 reads SVGIG (reference sequence). In DNA form, the CDR3 reads TGTGCCTGGAGTGTAGGTGGGACAGGGAATCAGCCCCAGCATTTT. Translation: CAWSVGGTGNQPQHF. The entire variable domain, with the rest obtained from reference TRBV30 and TRBJ1-5, is as follows: SQTIHQWPATLVQPVGSPLSLECTVEGTSNPNLYWYRQAAGRGLQLLFYSVGIGQISSEVPQNLSASRPQDRQFILSSKKLLLSDSGFYLCAWSVGGTGNQPQHFGDGTRLSIL.

This clone has only a few counts. The genes are TRBV6-5 and TRBJ2-7; 7 bases align to TRBD2. CDR3 length equals 15 residues. Trimming took 6 bases from V and 0 from J; bases not matched to a gene: 8. In germline, CDR1 is MNHEY, CDR2 SVGAGI. In nucleotides, the CDR3 is TGTGCCAGCAGACCCGCAGCGGGGAGCTCCTACGAGCAGTACTTC. It specifies CASRPAAGSSYEQYF.

The rearrangement uses TRBV4-1 and TRBJ2-1, with D possibly being TRBD1 (6 bases). V was trimmed by 8 bases and J by 7 bases, leaving 21 bases between them. CDR1 and CDR2 (germline): MGHRA, YSYEKL. This CDR3 contains 15 residues. This chain's CDR3 is CASERFRGAGNEQFF. As DNA, the CDR3 is TGCGCCAGCGAGAGGTTCAGGGGCGCTGGAAATGAGCAGTTCTTC.

Concerning this clone: Other nucleotide sequences in the sample specify the same CDR3. The V gene is TRBV5-1, the J gene TRBJ1-2, with no clear D. The CDR3 spans 12 residues. V lost 0 bases to trimming and J lost 5 bases, with 5 bases between them. Germline-derived CDR1 and CDR2 are SGHRS and YFSETQ. CDR3 coding DNA: TGCGCCAGCAGCTTGGCAGGATATGGCTACACCTTC. This sequence encodes CASSLAGYGYTF.

The table lists this clone with a count of one. The J gene is TRBJ2-1, the V gene TRBV19; 16 nucleotides align to TRBD2. V trimming: 10 bases; J trimming: 0 bases; junction bases outside the gene matches: 9. CDR3 length: 18 residues. CDR1 is LNHDA, CDR2 SQIVND, per germline (reference sequence). The CDR3 bases are TGTGCCACCACGGGACTAGCGGGGGGGCCGAGCTCCTACAATGAGCAGTTCTTC. It yields the protein CATTGLAGGPSSYNEQFF.

Points on this clone: The identical CDR3 is also encoded by other nucleotide sequences in the sample. This chain links TRBV18 with TRBJ1-2; D might be TRBD1 (5 bases). The length of the CDR3 is 13 residues. Per germline, CDR1 KGHSH and CDR2 LQKENI. V was cut by 2 bases and J by 2 bases, with 6 bases left in between. CDR3 bases: TGTGCCAGCTCACCAGACAGAAACTATGGCTACACCTTC. Encoded protein: CASSPDRNYGYTF. The full variable domain, with the rest looked up from reference TRBV18 and TRBJ1-2, is NAGVMQNPRHLVRRRGQEARLRCSPMKGHSHVYWYRQLPEEGLKFMVYLQKENIIDESGMPKERFSAEFPKEGPSILRIQQVVRGDSAAYFCASSPDRNYGYTFGSGTRLTVV.

The rearrangement links TRBV2 to TRBJ1-2; TRBD1 aligns across 7 bases. CDR1 and CDR2 from the germline V gene are SNHLY and FYNNEI. The CDR3 loop spans 11 amino acids. Trimming cost V 10 bases and J 4 bases; bases outside gene matches: 3. In nucleotides, the CDR3 is TGTGCCAACCAGGGGGTCTATGGCTACACCTTC. The encoded protein is CANQGVYGYTF.

V and J are TRBV29-1 and TRBJ1-2; no reliable D call. Germline loops: CDR1 SQVTM, CDR2 ANQGSEA. The CDR3 totals 11 residues. The V end lost 4 bases, the J end lost 5 bases, and 8 bases lay between the germline ends. The CDR3 is CSVVEGYGYTF. CDR3 in DNA: TGCAGCGTTGTGGAGGGATATGGCTACACCTTC.

CDR3 region: CASSIVRTGGRITRSGELFF. In DNA form, the CDR3 reads TGTGCCAGTAGTATAGTCAGGACAGGGGGCCGGATTACGAGGTCCGGGGAGCTGTTTTTT. The V and J genes are TRBV19 and TRBJ2-2; 11 bases map to TRBD1. The CDR3 contains 20 residues. Germline V lookup: CDR1 LNHDA, CDR2 SQIVND (reference sequence). The V and J ends lost 1 base and 6 bases, in that order; junction bases with no gene match: 16.

The gene calls are TRBV18 and TRBJ2-3; 13 positions agree with TRBD2. V lost 5 bases to trimming and J lost 1 base; unmatched junction nucleotides: 3. The CDR3 spans 16 residues. Per germline, CDR1 KGHSH and CDR2 LQKENI. The CDR3 here is CASSSGLAGGTDTQYF. CDR3 coding DNA: TGTGCCAGCTCATCTGGACTAGCGGGGGGCACAGATACGCAGTATTTT.

J is TRBJ2-3 and V is TRBV9; a weak D match, TRBD2 (7 bases). V was trimmed by 4 bases and J by 5 bases, leaving 17 bases between them. Germline CDR1 SGDLS, CDR2 YYNGEE. The CDR3 extends over 15 amino acids. The CDR3 sequence: CASSFAGAQGDTQYF. In DNA form, the CDR3 reads TGTGCCAGCAGCTTCGCGGGGGCCCAGGGAGATACGCAGTATTTT.

The chain has TRBV27 and TRBJ2-2; the match to TRBD1 covers 9 bases. The V gene's germline CDR1 is MNHEY and CDR2 SMNVEV (reference sequence). The CDR3 consists of 15 residues. After removal of 6 bases from V and 4 bases from J, the junction contained 6 bases not matched to a gene. The CDR3 loop reads CASRVGTGSTGELFF. For the CDR3, the DNA is TGTGCCAGCAGAGTCGGGACAGGGTCCACCGGGGAGCTGTTTTTT.

This clone was seen a few times. In DNA form, the CDR3 reads TGTGCCAGCAGCTGGACTAGCGCGGACGAGCAGTACTTC. It yields the protein CASSWTSADEQYF. The genes are TRBV11-2 and TRBJ2-7; the match to TRBD2 covers 9 bases. Trimming took 4 bases from V and 5 from J; bases not matched to a gene: 3. This CDR3 has 13 amino acids. Germline CDR1 is SGHAT and CDR2 is FQNNGV.

CDR3 sequence (DNA): TGTGCCAGCAGCCAGGGGACGGGACAGACCCAGGAGACCCAGTACTTC. Protein: CASSQGTGQTQETQYF. The chain joins TRBV5-5 to TRBJ2-5; TRBD1 aligns across 7 bases. CDR3 length equals 16 residues. With 4 bases clipped from V and 5 bases from J, the junction kept 14 bases outside the gene matches. Germline lookup yields CDR1 SGHKS and CDR2 YYEKEE (reference sequence).

The J gene is TRBJ1-2, the V gene TRBV5-4; no clear D. The CDR3 spans 15 residues. Trimming left V 0 bases short and J 3 bases short, with 12 bases between. Germline CDR1 SGHNT, CDR2 YYREEE (reference sequence). The CDR3 region is CASSLGLSSDYGYTF. CDR3 bases: TGTGCCAGCAGCTTGGGTTTGAGCAGCGACTATGGCTACACCTTC.

The chain uses TRBV24-1 and TRBJ1-5; D is possibly TRBD1 (6 bases). Trimming pared 4 bases from V and 4 bases from J, leaving 7 bases between. CDR1 and CDR2 from the germline V gene are KGHDR and SFDVKD. This CDR3 has 13 amino acids. The CDR3 region has the DNA TGTGCCACCAGTGAGCAGGGGAATCAGCCCCAGCATTTT. This translates into CATSEQGNQPQHF.

V is TRBV11-3 and J is TRBJ2-3; tentative D call: TRBD1 (5 bases). CDR3 size: 14 residues. V was clipped by 0 bases and J by 2 bases, with 6 bases between them. Per the germline V gene, CDR1 is SGHNT and CDR2 is YENEEA. Here the CDR3 reads CASSLDGATDTQYF. The CDR3 bases are TGTGCCAGCAGCTTAGATGGGGCCACAGATACGCAGTATTTT. Complete variable domain (other parts from reference TRBV11-3 and TRBJ2-3): EAGVVQSPRYKIIEKKQPVAFWCNPISGHNTLYWYLQNLGQGPELLIRYENEEAVDDSQLPKDRFSAERLKGVDSTLKIQPAELGDSAVYLCASSLDGATDTQYFGPGTRLTVL.